The 6 T cell receptor beta chains listed next were all sequenced from one sample in a study of blood T cells in healthy people across ages. The use of a sample-barcoded 5' primer and a J-beta primer mix characterized a second PCR of roughly 7 to 11 cycles. TCRdb re-called the 5' RACE reads through MiXCR, storing one row per CDR3 protein. Altogether about 970,000 distinct CDR3 sequences are present, roughly half being singletons, with the ten largest covering 20% to 25%. Input material: blood. The receptors were sampled from a woman aged 55-75 years in good health.

This clonotype came up a few times. The chain links TRBV27 to TRBJ2-7; no definite D call. Germline V lookup: CDR1 MNHEY, CDR2 SMNVEV (reference sequence). Trimming pared 2 bases from V and 2 bases from J, leaving 10 bases between. This CDR3 comprises 14 residues. This CDR3 is CASSLSGYTYEQYF. For the CDR3, the DNA is TGTGCCAGCAGTTTAAGTGGCTACACCTACGAGCAGTACTTC.

This clonotype was seen many times. V and J are TRBV4-1 and TRBJ2-7, with no clear D. Trimming took off 2 bases at V and 4 bases at J, with 9 bases between the two ends. CDR1 and CDR2 from the germline V gene are MGHRA and YSYEKL. The CDR3 is 13 amino acids. The CDR3 coding sequence is TGCGCCAGCAGCCAACCAGGAACTTACGAGCAGTACTTC. This encodes CASSQPGTYEQYF.

The rearrangement links TRBV7-9 to TRBJ2-1; D ambiguous. Germline V gives CDR1 SEHNR, CDR2 FQNEAQ (reference sequence). The V end lost 1 base, the J end lost 10 bases, and 11 bases lay between the germline ends. CDR3 length: 13 residues. CDR3 DNA sequence: TGTGCCAGCAGCTTAGTAAGGATTATGGAGCAGTTCTTC. Amino acids: CASSLVRIMEQFF.

This clonotype was seen a few times. The rearrangement links TRBV7-9 to TRBJ2-7; 7 bases are shared with TRBD2. CDR3 length: 13 residues. Germline assignment: CDR1 SEHNR and CDR2 FQNEAQ (reference sequence). V trimming: 5 bases; J trimming: 6 bases; junction bases outside the gene matches: 7. CDR3 protein: CASSREVLSEQYF. DNA for the CDR3: TGTGCCAGCAGCCGGGAGGTTCTGAGCGAGCAGTACTTC.

The chain recombines TRBV5-5 with TRBJ2-5, with 12 nucleotides matching TRBD2. The DNA end lines up better with TRBJ2-7; the J call may be wrong. The CDR3 extends over 15 amino acids. Per germline, CDR1 SGHKS and CDR2 YYEKEE (reference sequence). CDR3 sequence: CASTNLAGGIYEQYF. Here the CDR3 DNA reads TGTGCCAGCACCAACCTAGCGGGAGGGATCTACGAGCAGTACTTC.

This clonotype has more than one count but fewer than ten. The CDR3 spells CASSPRTGIYNEQFF. DNA for the CDR3: TGTGCCAGCAGCCCTCGGACGGGTATCTACAATGAGCAGTTCTTC. The genes are TRBV16 and TRBJ2-1; D is unresolved. The CDR3 consists of 15 residues. CDR1 and CDR2 (germline): KGHSY, FQNENV. V was clipped by 4 bases and J by 3 bases, with 13 bases between them.